Only a few counts were recorded for the clone carrying this T cell receptor beta chain. Antigen: not known. While unrecorded immune exposures were likely, the donors were nominally healthy when sampled. These data are taken from a study of cytomegalovirus exposure and HLA in healthy donors. Study observations and caveats: Productive rates of about 87% or about 30% were seen for most TCR beta V segments in an earlier analysis. A later analysis reportedly identified an Asian-associated ancestry cluster as carrying fewer N-insertions than the approximately 670-donor mean.

Researchers ran the PCR with 60 Vbeta and 13 Jbeta primers. Here immunoSEQ multiplex PCR was the method, and the copy in TCRdb shows in-frame clones only, minus some. The data contain 100,000 to 150,000 clones, approximately 80% of them singletons. Germline assignment: CDR1 GTSNPN and CDR2 SVGIG (reference sequence). The V end lost 0 bases, the J end lost 8 bases, and 15 bases lay between the germline ends. The CDR3 length is 14 residues. The sequenced sample was PBMCs. The TCR was taken from a man aged 50 to 59 in good health and CMV-seropositive. The chain couples TRBV30 to TRBJ2-3; tentative D call: TRBD2 (5 bases). Here the CDR3 DNA reads TGTGCCTGGAGTGTGCCCCCCCAAAGCGGTACGCAGTATTTT. It codes for CAWSVPPQSGTQYF.